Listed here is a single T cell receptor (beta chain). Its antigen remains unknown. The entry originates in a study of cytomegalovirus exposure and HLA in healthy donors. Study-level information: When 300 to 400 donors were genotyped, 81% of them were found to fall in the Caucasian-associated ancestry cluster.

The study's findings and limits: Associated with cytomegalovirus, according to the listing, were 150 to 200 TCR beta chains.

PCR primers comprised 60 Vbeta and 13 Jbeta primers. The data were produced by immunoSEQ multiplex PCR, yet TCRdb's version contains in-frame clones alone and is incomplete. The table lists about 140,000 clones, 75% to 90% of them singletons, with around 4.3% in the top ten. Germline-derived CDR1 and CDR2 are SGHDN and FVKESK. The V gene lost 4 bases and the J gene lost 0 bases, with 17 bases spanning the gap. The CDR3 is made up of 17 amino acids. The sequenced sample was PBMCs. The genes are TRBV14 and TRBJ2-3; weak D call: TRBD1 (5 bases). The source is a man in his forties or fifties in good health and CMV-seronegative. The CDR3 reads CASSPLWGDPSTDTQYF. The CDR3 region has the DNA TGTGCCAGCAGCCCATTGTGGGGCGACCCTAGCACAGATACGCAGTATTTT. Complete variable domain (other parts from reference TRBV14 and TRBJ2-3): EAGVTQFPSHSVIEKGQTVTLRCDPISGHDNLYWYRRVMGKEIKFLLHFVKESKQDESGMPNNRFLAERTGGTYSTLKVQPAELEDSGVYFCASSPLWGDPSTDTQYFGPGTRLTVL.